This T cell receptor (beta chain) originates from a study of response to subunit inactivated influenza vaccine. General study results and limits: New T cells are recruited in small numbers by each seasonal influenza vaccination, according to the authors' suggestion.

TCRdb reanalysed the RT-PCR reads using MiXCR and keeps one entry per CDR3 protein. The sample lists more than 400,000 distinct CDR3 sequences; 9.5% to 12% were seen once. Notes on this clonotype: Antigen unknown.

The CDR3 totals 12 residues. The V and J ends lost 5 bases and 4 bases, in that order; junction bases with no gene match: 1. Germline CDR1 LNHNV, CDR2 YYDKDF (reference sequence). The chain uses TRBV15 and TRBJ2-5; 7 bases match TRBD1. The clonotype comes from a man over 45 who received an inactivated influenza vaccine. The sample consisted of PBMCs from blood, taken more than 35 days after vaccination. The CDR3 coding sequence is TGTGCCACCAGCGAGGGGGCAGAGACCCAGTACTTC. Its translation is CATSEGAETQYF.